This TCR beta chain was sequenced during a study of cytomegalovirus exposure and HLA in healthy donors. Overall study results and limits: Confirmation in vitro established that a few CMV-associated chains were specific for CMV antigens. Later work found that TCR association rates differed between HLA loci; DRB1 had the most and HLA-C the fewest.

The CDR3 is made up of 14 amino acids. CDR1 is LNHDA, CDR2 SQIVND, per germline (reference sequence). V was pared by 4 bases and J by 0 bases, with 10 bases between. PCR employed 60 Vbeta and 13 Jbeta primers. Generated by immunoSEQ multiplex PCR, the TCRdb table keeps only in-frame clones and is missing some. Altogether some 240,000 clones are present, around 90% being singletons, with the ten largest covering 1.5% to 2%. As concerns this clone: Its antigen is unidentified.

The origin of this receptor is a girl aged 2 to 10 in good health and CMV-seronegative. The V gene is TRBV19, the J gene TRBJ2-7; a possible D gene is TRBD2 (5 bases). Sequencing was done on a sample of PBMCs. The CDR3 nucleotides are TGTGCCAGTAGTAATAGCGTCGACTCCTACGAGCAGTACTTC. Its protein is CASSNSVDSYEQYF.